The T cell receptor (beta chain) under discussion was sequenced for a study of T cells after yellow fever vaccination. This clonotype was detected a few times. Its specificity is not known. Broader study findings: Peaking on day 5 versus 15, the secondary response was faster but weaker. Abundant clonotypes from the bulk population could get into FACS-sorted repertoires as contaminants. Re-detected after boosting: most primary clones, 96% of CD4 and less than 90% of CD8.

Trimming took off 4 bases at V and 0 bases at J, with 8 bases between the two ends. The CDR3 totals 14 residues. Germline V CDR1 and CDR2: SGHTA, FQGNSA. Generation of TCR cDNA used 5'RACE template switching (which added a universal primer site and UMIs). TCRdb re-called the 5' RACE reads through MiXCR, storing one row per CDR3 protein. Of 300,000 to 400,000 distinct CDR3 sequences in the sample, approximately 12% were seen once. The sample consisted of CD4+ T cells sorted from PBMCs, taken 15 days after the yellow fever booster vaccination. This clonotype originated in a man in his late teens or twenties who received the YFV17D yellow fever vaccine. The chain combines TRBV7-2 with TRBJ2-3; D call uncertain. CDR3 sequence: CASSSVPSTDTQYF. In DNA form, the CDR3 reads TGTGCCAGCAGCTCCGTTCCTAGCACAGATACGCAGTATTTT.